Below are 4 T cell receptor beta chains sequenced from a single sample in a study of blood T cell repertoires in COVID-19. Only in-frame clones appear in the TCRdb table, and some are missing; sequencing was by immunoSEQ multiplex PCR. This sample carries nearly 200,000 clones, roughly 88% of them seen once, and the ten largest clones take 5.5% to 7%. Material: peripheral blood. The receptors originated from a middle-aged woman who had recovered from COVID-19.

This sequence joins TRBV5-1 and TRBJ2-1, with 11 bases fitting TRBD2. This CDR3 has 15 residues. CDR1 is SGHRS, CDR2 YFSETQ, per germline. The V and J ends lost 3 bases and 7 bases, in that order; junction bases with no gene match: 6. Written as DNA, the CDR3 is TGCGCCAGCAGCTGGACTAGCGGGCCCGGGAATGAGCAGTTCTTC. It codes for CASSWTSGPGNEQFF. The complete variable domain, with remaining parts taken from reference TRBV5-1 and TRBJ2-1, reads KAGVTQTPRYLIKTRGQQVTLSCSPISGHRSVSWYQQTPGQGLQFLFEYFSETQRNKGNFPGRFSGRQFSNSRSEMNVSTLELGDSALYLCASSWTSGPGNEQFFGPGTRLTVL.

The V call is TRBV19, the J call TRBJ1-5, with D hard to call. V was clipped by 1 base and J by 5 bases, with 18 bases between them. Germline lookup yields CDR1 LNHDA and CDR2 SQIVND (reference sequence). The CDR3 contains 17 residues. In nucleotides, the CDR3 is TGTGCCAGTAGTATAGTGCCAGGTTACCCCCAAGATCAGCCCCAGCATTTT. This translates into CASSIVPGYPQDQPQHF.

The J gene is TRBJ2-4, the V gene TRBV29-1; D call uncertain. Per the germline V gene, CDR1 is SQVTM and CDR2 is ANQGSEA. CDR3 length: 14 amino acids. The ends were cut back, 5 bases at V and 1 base at J, with 12 bases in the middle. CDR3 region: CSVSGPGAKNIQYF. The CDR3 nucleotides are TGCAGCGTTTCGGGTCCCGGGGCCAAAAACATTCAGTACTTC. The full variable domain, completed using reference TRBV29-1 and TRBJ2-4, is SAVISQKPSRDICQRGTSLTIQCQVDSQVTMMFWYRQQPGQSLTLIATANQGSEATYESGFVIDKFPISRPNLTFSTLTVSNMSPEDSSIYLCSVSGPGAKNIQYFGAGTRLSVL.

Here the CDR3 reads CASSIDRDNLEKLFF. CDR3 bases: TGTGCCAGTAGTATAGACCGGGACAACCTAGAAAAACTGTTTTTT. The rearrangement links TRBV19 to TRBJ1-4, with D perhaps TRBD1 (6 bases). V lost 0 bases and J lost 8, with 13 bases in between. CDR3 length: 15 amino acids. Germline assignment: CDR1 LNHDA and CDR2 SQIVND (reference sequence).